Detailed here is one T cell receptor (beta chain). Other DNA sequences within the sample encode an identical CDR3. This entry belongs to a study of T cell responses to AZD1222 COVID-19 vaccine. Assay used: immunoSEQ multiplex PCR; TCRdb lists only in-frame clones, some missing. Found here are some 100,000 clones, just under 90% of them singletons; the top ten hold 12%. CDR1 and CDR2 (germline): KGHSH, LQKENI. Trimming took off 6 bases at V and 2 bases at J, with 6 bases between the two ends. This CDR3 is built from 12 residues. This TCR derives from an adult in good health. This specimen was peripheral blood, taken on day 0 of AZD1222 vaccination. V gene TRBV18 combines with J gene TRBJ2-3; D not resolved. CDR3 residues: CASSPYTDTQYF. The CDR3 DNA sequence: TGTGCCAGCTCCCCTTACACAGATACGCAGTATTTT.